The T cell receptor (beta chain) under discussion was sequenced for a study of CD8 T cell repertoires and HIV-1 epitope variants. In the study overall: 1M T cells were kept uncultured as a baseline.

Study-level findings and limits: Six of nine antigen-specific clonotypes appeared cross-reactive to autologous or escape variants.

Deletions cut 2 bases from V and 2 bases from J, with 14 bases between. The CDR3 loop spans 16 amino acids. Germline V CDR1 and CDR2: MNHEY, SMNVEV (reference sequence). Using immunoSEQ multiplex PCR, the repertoire was profiled, and TCRdb retains in-frame clones only, with some absent. The repertoire has thousands of clones, around two thirds of them found once; the top ten carry 40% to 55%. To note about this clone: Antigen unknown.

The source material was cultured CD8+ T cells derived from PBMCs. This TCR derives from a male donor with HIV. V gene TRBV27 combines with J gene TRBJ2-3; D possibly corresponds to TRBD2 (7 bases). The CDR3 sequence is CASSLRGATFTDTQYF. CDR3 sequence (DNA): TGTGCCAGCAGTTTACGGGGGGCCACTTTCACAGATACGCAGTATTTT.